The 9 T cell receptor beta chains reported below all come from one sample, sequenced in a study of low-dose radiotherapy and immunotherapy resistance in tumors. First-strand cDNA used TRAV- and TRBV-specific primers, covering alpha and beta chains. Over 20 PCR cycles, TCRs were amplified from a constant-region primer and V-primer adapter. TCRdb analysed the reads with MiXCR anew, one entry per CDR3 protein. This sample has 100,000 or so distinct CDR3 sequences; around 9.2% occur once, and the top ten carry around 0.97%. Described time point: before trial treatment. The sequences come from PBMCs, collected before treatment. The receptors here all came from a male donor with prostate cancer.

This clonotype showed up just a few times. The chain couples TRBV9 to TRBJ2-1, with TRBD2 matching 11 bases. Germline V gene data show CDR1 as SGDLS and CDR2 as YYNGEE. J lost 9 bases, V lost 2 bases, and 13 bases had no gene match. This CDR3 spans 17 amino acids. CDR3 amino acids: CASSVRGLAEFFGEQFF. The CDR3 coding sequence is TGTGCCAGCAGCGTGAGGGGACTAGCGGAATTCTTTGGTGAGCAGTTCTTC.

This clonotype was observed many times. The chain couples TRBV5-5 to TRBJ1-2, with D perhaps TRBD1 (6 bases). Trimming pared 2 bases from V and 4 bases from J, leaving 15 bases between. Germline CDR1 SGHKS, CDR2 YYEKEE (reference sequence). The CDR3 has 15 residues. The DNA for the CDR3 is TGTGCCAGCAGCTTAAGCCCAGGGGCCTCCTATGGCTACACCTTC. Residues: CASSLSPGASYGYTF.

In its sample, this clonotype was seen many times. The V gene is TRBV11-2, the J gene TRBJ2-4; D possibly corresponds to TRBD2 (6 bases). This CDR3 comprises 17 residues. In germline, CDR1 is SGHAT, CDR2 FQNNGV. The V gene lost 3 bases and the J gene lost 0 bases, with 15 bases spanning the gap. CDR3 protein: CASSFPAGRLAKNIQYF. In DNA form, the CDR3 reads TGTGCCAGCAGCTTCCCTGCCGGGAGATTAGCCAAAAACATTCAGTACTTC.

Comment on this clonotype: At one of its ends the junction is not consistent with the germline gene, which may arise from a read error. The rearrangement links TRBV19 to TRBJ2-1, with 7 positions matching TRBD1. The CDR3 extends over 11 amino acids. Germline-derived CDR1 and CDR2 are LNHDA and SQIVND (reference sequence). The CDR3 is CGTVSYNEQFF. The CDR3 DNA is TGCGGGACAGTCTCCTACAATGAGCAGTTCTTC. The full variable domain, rest sourced from reference TRBV19 and TRBJ2-1, is DGGITQSPKYLFRKEGQNVTLSCEQNLNHDAMYWYRQDPGQGLRLIYYSQIVNDFQKGDIAEGYSVSREKKESFPLTVTSAQKNPTAFYLCGTVSYNEQFFGPGTRLTVL.

The chain has TRBV2 and TRBJ2-3, with D perhaps matching TRBD2 (6 bases). This CDR3 is 15 amino acids long. V shed 7 bases and J shed 4 bases, with 18 bases lying between them. Germline V gene lookup returns CDR1 SNHLY and CDR2 FYNNEI. For the CDR3, the DNA is TGTGCCAGCACCGAGGAGGGCTCTGTGGCAGATACGCAGTATTTT. Encoded protein: CASTEEGSVADTQYF. Based on the CDR3 plus reference TRBV2 and TRBJ2-3, the full variable domain is EPEVTQTPSHQVTQMGQEVILRCVPISNHLYFYWYRQILGQKVEFLVSFYNNEISEKSEIFDDQFSVERPDGSNFTLKIRSTKLEDSAMYFCASTEEGSVADTQYFGPGTRLTVL.

Ten or more counts support this clonotype. The chain links TRBV2 to TRBJ2-2; 9 bases fit TRBD2. Per germline, CDR1 SNHLY and CDR2 FYNNEI. This CDR3 spans 17 amino acids. Trimming took 3 bases from V and 5 from J; bases not matched to a gene: 10. In DNA form, the CDR3 reads TGTGCCAGCAGTGAGCGGCTAGCGGGACGGATGACCGGGGAGCTGTTTTTT. Its protein product is CASSERLAGRMTGELFF.

This clonotype was counted many times. V gene TRBV4-1 combines with J gene TRBJ2-6; weak D call: TRBD1 (6 bases). Trimming took off 3 bases at V and 0 bases at J, with 15 bases between the two ends. The CDR3 covers 18 residues. Germline CDR1 and CDR2: MGHRA and YSYEKL. CDR3 protein: CASSQAPGHLSGANVLTF. The CDR3 DNA follows: TGCGCCAGCAGCCAGGCCCCGGGACATCTCTCTGGGGCCAACGTCCTGACTTTC.

This clonotype has at least ten counts. This sequence joins TRBV7-3 and TRBJ2-3; 13 bases line up with TRBD2. The V gene end was trimmed by 5 bases and the J gene end by 10 bases; junction bases not matched to a gene: 3. CDR3 length: 13 residues. The germline V gene encodes CDR1 SGHTA and CDR2 FQGTGA. CDR3 loop: CASSTSGRDAQYF. CDR3 sequence (DNA): TGTGCCAGCAGCACTAGCGGGAGGGATGCGCAGTATTTT.

The sample holds a few counts of this clonotype. The gene calls are TRBV3-1 and TRBJ2-1; either TRBD1 or TRBD2 may fit D (5 bases each). Germline values: CDR1 LGHDT, CDR2 YNNKEL (reference sequence). Trimming pared 6 bases from V and 15 bases from J, leaving 15 bases between. The CDR3 has 11 amino acids. In DNA form, the CDR3 reads TGTGCCAGCAGGTCCGGGACCGTTTGGTTCTTC. This gives the protein CASRSGTVWFF.